A single sample is the source of the 17 T cell receptor beta chains below, sequenced in a study of cytomegalovirus exposure and HLA in healthy donors. A multiplex PCR was run with 60 Vbeta primers and 13 Jbeta primers. Sequencing used immunoSEQ multiplex PCR; TCRdb keeps in-frame clones, though not all of them. Found here are over 150,000 clones, around 75% of them singletons; the top ten hold around 2%. The sample was PBMCs. All receptors come from a human donor in good health.

The V gene is TRBV2, the J gene TRBJ1-1, with 7 nucleotides matching TRBD1. Germline CDR1 is SNHLY and CDR2 is FYNNEI. The CDR3 totals 14 residues. After removal of 5 bases from V and 1 base from J, the junction contained 4 bases not matched to a gene. CDR3 loop: CASSFGQANTEAFF. In nucleotides, the CDR3 is TGTGCCAGCAGTTTCGGACAGGCGAACACTGAAGCTTTCTTT.

This clone has more than one count but fewer than ten. The V and J genes are TRBV7-6 and TRBJ1-6; D not certain. This CDR3 has 13 amino acids. V dropped 0 bases and J dropped 7 bases, with 4 bases sitting between them. Looked up from germline, CDR1 is SGHVS and CDR2 is FNYEAQ. Written as DNA, the CDR3 is TGTGCCAGCAGCTTAGCCCGGAATTCACCCCTCCACTTT. Residues: CASSLARNSPLHF.

This chain connects TRBV5-8 to TRBJ2-1, with TRBD2 matching over 13 bases. Looked up from germline, CDR1 is SGHTS and CDR2 is YDEGEE. The V gene end was trimmed by 4 bases and the J gene end by 8 bases; junction bases not matched to a gene: 9. The CDR3 spans 16 residues. CDR3 bases: TGTGCCAGCAGCATACTAGCGGGGGGGCTAATAGATGAGCAGTTCTTC. This sequence encodes CASSILAGGLIDEQFF.

This sequence joins TRBV7-8 and TRBJ1-1, with D tentatively TRBD1 (5 bases). CDR1 is SGHVS, CDR2 FQNEAQ, per germline. Trimming cost V 2 bases and J 6 bases, with 13 bases left between them. The CDR3 length is 14 residues. CDR3 loop: CASSLSRSGAEAFF. CDR3 DNA: TGTGCCAGCAGCTTATCTCGCTCGGGGGCTGAAGCTTTCTTT.

The CDR3 coding sequence is TGTGCCAGCAGCTATCGACACTATAATTCACCCCTCCACTTT. Its protein product is CASSYRHYNSPLHF. The chain employs TRBV7-8 and TRBJ1-6; no definite D call. The V and J ends lost 4 bases and 3 bases respectively, with 7 bases between them. This CDR3 comprises 14 residues. Germline-derived CDR1 and CDR2 are SGHVS and FQNEAQ.

This clone appeared a single time. V and J are TRBV6-4 and TRBJ2-5, with 7 bases fitting TRBD2. Unmatched junction bases numbered 9, after V lost 0 bases and J lost 2 bases. Germline V CDR1 and CDR2: MRHNA, SNTAGT. The CDR3 contains 17 residues. The CDR3 bases are TGTGCCAGCAGTGACTCGACCCCCGGGAGGCCTCAAGAGACCCAGTACTTC. Translated: CASSDSTPGRPQETQYF.

This chain links TRBV7-9 with TRBJ1-1, with 8 bases lining up with TRBD1. This CDR3 has 13 residues. Germline V CDR1 and CDR2: SEHNR, FQNEAQ (reference sequence). The ends lost 5 bases at V and 7 bases at J; junction bases unmatched: 6. CDR3: CASSGRDRSEAFF. The CDR3 nucleotides are TGTGCCAGCAGCGGCCGGGACAGGAGTGAAGCTTTCTTT.

This chain uses TRBV4-3 with TRBJ2-5; 11 bases line up with TRBD2. V trimming: 0 bases; J trimming: 4 bases; junction bases outside the gene matches: 7. The CDR3 runs to 17 residues. Germline CDR1 LGHNA, CDR2 YSLEER. The DNA for the CDR3 is TGCGCCAGCAGCCAAGATCCCCTAGCGGGGGGATCAGAGACCCAGTACTTC. Translated: CASSQDPLAGGSETQYF.

This chain uses TRBV7-9 with TRBJ1-2; possible D gene TRBD1, 6 bases. Germline assignment: CDR1 SEHNR and CDR2 FQNEAQ (reference sequence). There are 14 residues in the CDR3. Between the trimmed V and J ends, which lost 11 bases and 6 bases, there was a span of 22 bases. The CDR3 loop reads CAQELGAMGDGYTF. For the CDR3, the DNA is TGTGCCCAGGAATTGGGGGCAATGGGGGATGGCTACACCTTC. Full variable domain (remainder filled in from reference TRBV7-9 and TRBJ1-2): DTGVSQNPRHKITKRGQNVTFRCDPISEHNRLYWYRQTLGQGPEFLTYFQNEAQLEKSRLLSDRFSAERPKGSFSTLEIQRTEQGDSAMYLCAQELGAMGDGYTFGSGTRLTVV.

To note about this clone: The same CDR3 is also encoded by other DNA sequences in this sample. This rearrangement joins TRBV5-1 to TRBJ2-7; possible D gene TRBD1, 5 bases. The germline V and J ends were trimmed by 1 base and 2 bases, with 10 bases remaining between them. This CDR3 region has 14 residues. The V gene's germline CDR1 is SGHRS and CDR2 YFSETQ. CDR3 in DNA: TGCGCCAGCAGCTTGCAGGGTGTTGCCTACGAGCAGTACTTC. It specifies CASSLQGVAYEQYF.

The chain carries TRBV10-3 and TRBJ2-7, with a possible D match to TRBD1 (6 bases). The CDR3 has 14 amino acids. Germline-derived CDR1 and CDR2 are ENHRY and SYGVKD. Trimming took off 4 bases at V and 0 bases at J, with 10 bases between the two ends. In nucleotides, the CDR3 is TGTGCCATCAGTGGCCGGGACACCTCCTACGAGCAGTACTTC. This codes for CAISGRDTSYEQYF.

This clone has just a few counts. The J gene is TRBJ2-7, the V gene TRBV6-5, with no clear D. The germline V gene encodes CDR1 MNHEY and CDR2 SVGAGI. With 2 bases removed from V and 3 bases from J, the gap between germline ends came to 8 bases. This CDR3 has 13 residues. CDR3 region: CASSYGKFYEQYF. The CDR3 DNA is TGTGCCAGCAGTTACGGCAAATTCTACGAGCAGTACTTC.

This clone was seen a few times. V usage is TRBV5-1 and J usage is TRBJ1-1; TRBD1 aligns across 9 bases. Germline V gives CDR1 SGHRS, CDR2 YFSETQ. The CDR3 has 15 amino acids. The V segment lost 4 bases and the J segment 3 bases; nucleotides outside the gene matches: 7. The CDR3 region is CASSPWGQGHTEAFF. Here the CDR3 DNA reads TGCGCCAGCAGCCCTTGGGGACAGGGACACACTGAAGCTTTCTTT.

V gene TRBV2 combines with J gene TRBJ1-6; 12 bases agree with TRBD1. This CDR3 region has 15 residues. J was trimmed by 10 bases and V by 2 bases; bases with no gene match: 3. CDR1 is SNHLY and CDR2 is FYNNEI in the germline V gene. This CDR3 is CASSESGTGGSPLHF. DNA for the CDR3: TGTGCCAGCAGTGAAAGTGGGACAGGGGGCTCACCCCTCCACTTT.

The J gene is TRBJ2-5, the V gene TRBV7-2; tentatively, D is TRBD2 (5 bases). V was pared by 4 bases and J by 2 bases, with 14 bases between. CDR3 length equals 15 residues. Germline CDR1 reads SGHTA; CDR2 reads FQGNSA. This chain's CDR3 is CASSSIGLTQETQYF. DNA for the CDR3: TGTGCCAGCAGCTCAATAGGACTGACGCAAGAGACCCAGTACTTC. Looking up the rest from reference TRBV7-2 and TRBJ2-5 gives the full variable domain: GAGVSQSPSNKVTEKGKDVELRCDPISGHTALYWYRQSLGQGLEFLIYFQGNSAPDKSGLPSDRFSAERTGGSVSTLTIQRTQQEDSAVYLCASSSIGLTQETQYFGPGTRLLVL.

The CDR3 loop reads CASSQGIKNVLTF. CDR3 nucleotides: TGTGCCAGCAGCCAGGGGATAAAAAACGTCCTGACTTTC. The rearrangement joins TRBV21-1 to TRBJ2-6; the table's TRBD1 call for D was not verified on the DNA. TRBV21-1 is classified as a pseudogene. CDR3 length: 13 residues.

The V gene is TRBV7-2, the J gene TRBJ2-7; the match to TRBD1 covers 8 bases. Germline V gene data show CDR1 as SGHTA and CDR2 as FQGNSA. J gave up 0 bases and V 5 bases, and 6 bases lay outside the gene matches. This CDR3 spans 15 amino acids. CDR3 coding DNA: TGTGCCAGCAGCGGGCCTGGACAGGGCTCCTACGAGCAGTACTTC. Translation gives CASSGPGQGSYEQYF. The full variable domain, rest sourced from reference TRBV7-2 and TRBJ2-7, is GAGVSQSPSNKVTEKGKDVELRCDPISGHTALYWYRQSLGQGLEFLIYFQGNSAPDKSGLPSDRFSAERTGGSVSTLTIQRTQQEDSAVYLCASSGPGQGSYEQYFGPGTRLTVT.